This T cell receptor (beta chain) was observed in a study of shared clonotypes between healthy human individuals. Trimming stripped 5 bases from V and 4 bases from J, with 21 bases between. The CDR3 runs to 16 residues. Germline V gene lookup returns CDR1 SGHRS and CDR2 YFSETQ. Produced via immunoSEQ multiplex PCR; TCRdb's table is partial and in-frame only. The sample yields approximately 1.1 million clones, about 80% seen once. The gene calls are TRBV5-1 and TRBJ1-1, with a tentative D call TRBD1 (6 bases). The sequencing sample was made of memory CD4+ T cells from PBMCs. The subset denotes: CD45RA-negative fraction. The source of this sequence is a man younger than 35 in good health. Some clones in this sample may be carry-over from other donors' samples. This CDR3 reads CASSQGFSGFGTEAFF. The CDR3 bases are TGCGCCAGCAGTCAGGGGTTTTCGGGGTTTGGCACTGAAGCTTTCTTT.